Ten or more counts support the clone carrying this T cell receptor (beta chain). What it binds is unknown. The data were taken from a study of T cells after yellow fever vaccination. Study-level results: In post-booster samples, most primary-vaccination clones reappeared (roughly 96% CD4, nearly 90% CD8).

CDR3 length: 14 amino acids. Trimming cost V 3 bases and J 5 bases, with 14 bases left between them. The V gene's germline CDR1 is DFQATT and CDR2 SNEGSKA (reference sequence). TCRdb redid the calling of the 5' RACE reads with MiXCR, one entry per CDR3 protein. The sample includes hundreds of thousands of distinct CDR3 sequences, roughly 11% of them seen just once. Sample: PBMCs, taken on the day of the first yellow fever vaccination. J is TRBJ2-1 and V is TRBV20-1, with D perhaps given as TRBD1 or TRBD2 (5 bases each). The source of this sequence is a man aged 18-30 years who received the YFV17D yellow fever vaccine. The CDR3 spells CSARQGRIDNEQFF. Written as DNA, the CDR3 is TGCAGTGCTAGGCAGGGACGCATTGACAATGAGCAGTTCTTC.